A selection of T cell receptor beta chains follows, all from one sample in a study of blood T cell repertoires in COVID-19. This table comes from immunoSEQ multiplex PCR, and its TCRdb copy is limited to in-frame clones, with some not included. The sample shows 150,000 to 200,000 clones, roughly nine tenths of them seen only once. The specimen sequenced was peripheral blood. The receptors were gathered from a woman aged 55-69 years with COVID-19, enrolled during active disease. CDR3s include the opening cysteine and the closing phenylalanine or tryptophan. A D gene is named only where the DNA matches it firmly. Size is omitted from some rows. Given values are once, few, many or a class for expanded clones.

size,D,J,V,CDR3,DNA
NA,TRBD2,TRBJ2-5,TRBV3-1/TRBV3-2,CASSQASGGGETQYF,TGTGCCAGCAGCCAAGCTAGCGGTGGCGGAGAGACCCAGTACTTC
NA,TRBD2,TRBJ2-4,TRBV14,CASSPTSGQNIQYF,TGTGCCAGCAGCCCGACTAGCGGACAAAACATTCAGTACTTC
NA,TRBD1,TRBJ2-7,TRBV27,CASSPGTALSYEQYF,TGTGCCAGCAGTCCCGGGACAGCCTTGTCCTACGAGCAGTACTTC
NA,NA,TRBJ1-2,TRBV14,CASSRGHYGYTF,TGTGCCAGCAGCCGAGGCCACTATGGCTACACCTTC
NA,NA,TRBJ2-7,TRBV24-1,CATSSVGQLYF,TGTGCCACCAGTAGCGTCGGTCAGCTGTACTTC
NA,TRBD2,TRBJ2-1,TRBV19,CASSIRVAGGNNEQFF,TGTGCCAGTAGTATACGCGTAGCGGGAGGCAACAATGAGCAGTTCTTC
NA,TRBD2,TRBJ2-1,TRBV19,CASSGPGLASLGGQFF,TGTGCCAGTAGTGGTCCTGGACTAGCGTCTCTCGGGGGGCAGTTCTTC
NA,TRBD1,TRBJ2-7,TRBV11-1,CASSWTGTASSEQYF,TGTGCCAGCAGCTGGACCGGGACAGCGAGCTCCGAGCAGTACTTC
NA,NA,TRBJ1-6,TRBV6-6,CASSSLQGNNSPLHF,TGTGCCAGCAGTAGCCTTCAGGGGAATAATTCACCCCTCCACTTT
NA,NA,TRBJ2-2,TRBV11-2,CASSFRAGELFF,TGTGCCAGCAGCTTCAGGGCCGGGGAGCTGTTTTTT
NA,NA,TRBJ2-7,TRBV7-2,CASSLGAGATYEQYF,TGTGCCAGCAGCTTAGGGGCAGGGGCTACCTACGAGCAGTACTTC
once,TRBD2,TRBJ2-7,TRBV10-3,CAISEPPGTSGRASQTYEQYF,TGTGCCATCAGTGAGCCCCCGGGGACTAGCGGGAGGGCCTCCCAAACCTACGAGCAGTACTTC
once,NA,TRBJ1-1,TRBV30,CAWGEYTEAFF,TGTGCCTGGGGCGAGTACACTGAAGCTTTCTTT
NA,NA,TRBJ2-7,TRBV9,CASSVATNGYEQYF,TGTGCCAGCAGCGTTGCGACTAATGGCTACGAGCAGTACTTC
NA,TRBD2,TRBJ2-2,TRBV19,CASSIGLAGGRDTGELFF,TGTGCCAGTAGTATTGGGCTAGCGGGAGGTCGGGACACCGGGGAGCTGTTTTTT
NA,NA,TRBJ2-3,TRBV7-9,CASSQGTTDTQYF,TGTGCCAGCAGTCAGGGGACCACAGATACGCAGTATTTT
NA,TRBD1,TRBJ1-6,TRBV2,CASRGDRALYNSPLHF,TGTGCCAGCAGGGGGGACAGGGCCTTGTATAATTCACCCCTCCACTTT
few,NA,TRBJ1-2,TRBV16,CASSQSTVTSYGYTF,TGTGCCAGCAGCCAATCCACAGTAACGAGCTATGGCTACACCTTC
NA,NA,TRBJ2-7,TRBV7-2,CASSPGVLGPYEQYF,TGTGCCAGCAGCCCAGGGGTCTTGGGACCCTACGAGCAGTACTTC
once,NA,TRBJ1-2,TRBV2,CASSEYRTNYGYTF,TGTGCCAGCAGTGAATACAGAACTAACTATGGCTACACCTTC
NA,TRBD2,TRBJ2-1,TRBV2,CASSEEGSGRGNNEQFF,TGTGCCAGCAGTGAAGAGGGTAGCGGGAGGGGTAACAATGAGCAGTTCTTC
NA,TRBD2,TRBJ2-5,TRBV11-2,CASSLKASGRTQYF,TGTGCCAGCAGCCTCAAAGCTAGCGGGAGGACCCAGTACTTC
NA,NA,TRBJ2-7,TRBV9,CASSGGQSYEQYF,TGTGCCAGCAGCGGGGGACAATCCTACGAGCAGTACTTC
NA,TRBD2,TRBJ2-5,TRBV25-1,CASRTSMRKRERETQYF,TGTGCCAGCAGGACCTCGATGAGGAAGCGGGAGAGGGAGACCCAGTACTTC
NA,NA,TRBJ2-7,TRBV11-3,CASSLGTGSSYEQYF,TGTGCCAGCAGCTTAGGGACGGGAAGCTCCTACGAGCAGTACTTC
NA,TRBD1,TRBJ2-7,TRBV28,CASSLAGQGRMEQYF,TGTGCCAGCAGTTTAGCTGGACAGGGGAGGATGGAGCAGTACTTC